Each of the 27 T cell receptor beta chains below was sequenced from the same sample in a study of T cells in Graves' hyperthyroidism and ophthalmopathy. Amplification of TCR beta CDR3 regions was performed using RNA transcripts as template. HTBI primers drove first-round RT-PCR of the TCR CDR3. TCRdb called the multiplex PCR reads again in MiXCR, with one record for every CDR3 protein. The data show 550,000 to 600,000 distinct CDR3 sequences, approximately 15% seen once. Sequencing was performed on blood. These receptors were obtained from a woman aged 18 to 35 with Graves' ophthalmopathy.

This clonotype was found many times. The chain couples TRBV18 to TRBJ1-1, with D possibly TRBD1 on 5 matching bases. Germline lookup yields CDR1 KGHSH and CDR2 LQKENI. V was shortened by 6 bases and J by 0 bases, with 11 bases between the two germline ends. This CDR3 region has 14 residues. CDR3 bases: TGTGCCAGCTCCCGGGACCCCATGAACACTGAAGCTTTCTTT. Translated: CASSRDPMNTEAFF.

The rearrangement joins TRBV5-6 to TRBJ1-3, with D unresolved. V lost 2 bases and J lost 4, with 10 bases in between. The germline gives CDR1 SGHDT, CDR2 YYEEEE. The CDR3 runs to 14 residues. The CDR3 DNA reads as TGTGCCAGCAGCTTAGACTACCGCGGAAACACCATATATTTT. Translated: CASSLDYRGNTIYF.

V is TRBV4-1 and J is TRBJ2-1; 7 positions agree with TRBD2. J gave up 9 bases and V 4 bases, and 18 bases lay outside the gene matches. The CDR3 covers 17 residues. The germline CDR1 and CDR2 sequences are MGHRA and YSYEKL. The CDR3 region has the DNA TGCGCCAGCAGCCCTGAACGCCTACGCGGGAGTTTGAGTGAGCAGTTCTTC. Encoded protein: CASSPERLRGSLSEQFF.

Ten or more counts support this clonotype. The CDR3 loop is CASSPRQGLGAFF. CDR3 nucleotides: TGTGCCAGCAGTCCCAGACAGGGACTAGGAGCTTTCTTT. The rearrangement uses TRBV6-2 or TRBV6-3 and TRBJ1-1, with 7 bases fitting TRBD1. J gave up 10 bases and V 5 bases, and 10 bases lay outside the gene matches. This CDR3 contains 13 residues. Germline V gene sequence: CDR1 MNHEY, CDR2 SVGEGT.

With regard to this clonotype: Possible read error: a much larger clone is one base away. This chain connects TRBV11-2 to TRBJ1-1, with 7 nucleotides matching TRBD1. This CDR3 contains 13 residues. With V trimmed by 5 bases and J by 4 bases, 4 bases remained unmatched. Germline CDR1 is SGHAT and CDR2 is FQNNGV. The CDR3 reads CASSPQGVTEAFF. CDR3 nucleotides: TGTGCCAGCAGCCCTCAGGGGGTCACTGAAGCTTTCTTT.

The sample holds a few counts of this clonotype. This clone may be a read error of a much larger clone one base away. V usage is TRBV20-1 and J usage is TRBJ1-4; no firm D call. The ends were cut back, 4 bases at V and 0 bases at J, with 6 bases in the middle. The germline V gene encodes CDR1 DFQATT and CDR2 SNEGSKA (reference sequence). The CDR3 is made up of 13 amino acids. CDR3 nucleotides: TGCAGTGCTATGAATACAACTAATGAAAAACTGTTTTTT. Amino acids: CSAMNTTNEKLFF.

Many counts were recorded for this clonotype. The rearrangement uses TRBV30 and TRBJ1-6, with D uncertain. The V gene lost 0 bases and the J gene lost 6 bases, with 9 bases spanning the gap. The CDR3 contains 14 residues. The germline gives CDR1 GTSNPN, CDR2 SVGIG (reference sequence). DNA of the CDR3: TGTGCCTGGAGTGTCGGTCCGCTTAATTCACCCCTCCACTTT. As protein: CAWSVGPLNSPLHF. The whole variable domain, remainder taken from reference TRBV30 and TRBJ1-6, is SQTIHQWPATLVQPVGSPLSLECTVEGTSNPNLYWYRQAAGRGLQLLFYSVGIGQISSEVPQNLSASRPQDRQFILSSKKLLLSDSGFYLCAWSVGPLNSPLHFGNGTRLTVT.

This clonotype was seen ten or more times. V gene TRBV11-2 combines with J gene TRBJ2-2, with a possible D match to TRBD2 (6 bases). V lost 4 bases to trimming and J lost 4 bases, with 16 bases between them. The germline CDR1 and CDR2 sequences are SGHAT and FQNNGV. The CDR3 runs to 16 residues. The CDR3 region has the DNA TGTGCCAGCAGCTGGCATTTTGATAGCGGCACCGGGGAGCTGTTTTTT. Residues: CASSWHFDSGTGELFF.

V is TRBV29-1 and J is TRBJ1-1; 10 bases are shared with TRBD1. CDR1 is SQVTM, CDR2 ANQGSEA, per germline. The length of the CDR3 is 16 residues. The trim removed 6 bases at V and 5 bases at J, leaving 15 bases unmatched. CDR3 DNA sequence: TGCAGCGTCCTCAGCCCGGGACAGGGGATTTGGACTGAAGCTTTCTTT. Protein product: CSVLSPGQGIWTEAFF.

This clonotype was seen a handful of times. This chain connects TRBV29-1 to TRBJ2-2; D uncertain. Deletions cut 6 bases from V and 5 bases from J, with 16 bases between. Germline V gives CDR1 SQVTM, CDR2 ANQGSEA. This CDR3 contains 14 residues. The CDR3 DNA follows: TGCAGCGTCAGCACTACTAAAACGACCGGGGAGCTGTTTTTT. Translation gives CSVSTTKTTGELFF.

This clonotype was found many times. The CDR3 spells CASRRTPGQGDTGELFF. The CDR3 DNA sequence: TGTGCCAGTAGACGAACGCCGGGACAGGGTGACACCGGGGAGCTGTTTTTT. V and J are TRBV19 and TRBJ2-2; 9 nucleotides agree with TRBD1. From germline, CDR1 is LNHDA and CDR2 SQIVND (reference sequence). The CDR3 has 17 residues. The V segment lost 6 bases and the J segment 3 bases; nucleotides outside the gene matches: 11.

In this sample, this clonotype turned up many times. The chain has TRBV28 and TRBJ1-4, with 8 positions matching TRBD1. Looked up from germline, CDR1 is MDHEN and CDR2 is SYDVKM. Trimming cost V 7 bases and J 0 bases; bases outside gene matches: 10. CDR3 size: 17 residues. The CDR3 coding sequence is TGTGCCAGCAAAGGACAGGGTTCAGACTCAACTAATGAAAAACTGTTTTTT. Its protein is CASKGQGSDSTNEKLFF.

The V and J genes are TRBV19 and TRBJ1-1; D unclear. Trimming removed 8 bases from V and 4 bases from J, with 14 bases in between. Looked up from germline, CDR1 is LNHDA and CDR2 is SQIVND (reference sequence). The CDR3 runs 13 residues. For the CDR3, the DNA is TGTGCCAGTGAATCTCACTGGGGCACTGAAGCTTTCTTT. Translating it yields CASESHWGTEAFF.

This clonotype has a count of ten or more. The chain carries TRBV6-5 and TRBJ1-1; no definite D call. Germline V gene sequence: CDR1 MNHEY, CDR2 SVGAGI. CDR3 length: 13 residues. Between the trimmed V and J ends, which lost 2 bases and 9 bases, there was a span of 13 bases. CDR3 sequence: CASSYADPHKAFF. The DNA of the CDR3 is TGTGCCAGCAGTTACGCGGACCCACATAAAGCTTTCTTT.

This clonotype was found many times. The chain has TRBV14 and TRBJ1-1, with 7 bases lining up with TRBD1. After removal of 6 bases from V and 3 bases from J, the junction contained 4 bases not matched to a gene. The germline V gene encodes CDR1 SGHDN and CDR2 FVKESK. This CDR3 is 13 amino acids long. Here the CDR3 DNA reads TGTGCCAGCAGGCACAGGGGAGACACTGAAGCTTTCTTT. Translation: CASRHRGDTEAFF.

This clonotype was recorded at least ten times. The chain combines TRBV5-6 with TRBJ2-5; no clear D gene. Deletions cut 0 bases from V and 1 base from J, with 7 bases between. CDR3 length: 14 amino acids. The germline V gene has CDR1 SGHDT and CDR2 YYEEEE. CDR3 nucleotides: TGTGCCAGCAGCTTGGATGGTATCCAAGAGACCCAGTACTTC. It specifies CASSLDGIQETQYF. The whole variable domain, filled in from reference TRBV5-6 and TRBJ2-5, reads DAGVTQSPTHLIKTRGQQVTLRCSPKSGHDTVSWYQQALGQGPQFIFQYYEEEERQRGNFPDRFSGHQFPNYSSELNVNALLLGDSALYLCASSLDGIQETQYFGPGTRLLVL.

This clonotype has just a few counts. The chain recombines TRBV29-1 with TRBJ1-2; D uncertain. The germline V and J ends were trimmed by 3 bases and 8 bases, with 13 bases remaining between them. The CDR3 is 12 residues long. The germline V gene has CDR1 SQVTM and CDR2 ANQGSEA. The CDR3 here is CSVDQPSMGYTF. CDR3 sequence (DNA): TGCAGCGTTGATCAACCAAGTATGGGCTACACCTTC. Combining the CDR3 with reference TRBV29-1 and TRBJ1-2 gives the whole variable domain SAVISQKPSRDICQRGTSLTIQCQVDSQVTMMFWYRQQPGQSLTLIATANQGSEATYESGFVIDKFPISRPNLTFSTLTVSNMSPEDSSIYLCSVDQPSMGYTFGSGTRLTVV.

There are many counts of this clonotype. The genes are TRBV7-9 and TRBJ1-4, with D possibly matching TRBD1 (6 bases). The germline V and J ends were trimmed by 2 bases and 0 bases, with 19 bases remaining between them. From germline, CDR1 is SEHNR and CDR2 FQNEAQ (reference sequence). The CDR3 covers 19 residues. For the CDR3, the DNA is TGTGCCAGCAGCTTACCTCCAGGGGACGACTTTACAACTAATGAAAAACTGTTTTTT. Its translation is CASSLPPGDDFTTNEKLFF.

This clonotype occurred once. A much larger clone differs by one base, so this may be a read error. The chain uses TRBV7-3 and TRBJ2-3; the D gene could be TRBD1 or TRBD2 (6 bases each). The CDR3 consists of 17 residues. V lost 0 bases and J lost 1, with 14 bases in between. Per germline, CDR1 SGHTA and CDR2 FQGTGA. The CDR3 sequence: CASSLTSGAEGTDTQYF. CDR3 bases: TGTGCCAGCAGCTTAACCTCGGGGGCCGAGGGCACAGATACGCAGTATTTT.

The sample holds many counts of this clonotype. This chain links TRBV10-3 with TRBJ2-1, with 9 bases fitting TRBD2. CDR1 is ENHRY and CDR2 is SYGVKD in the germline V gene. The ends lost 9 bases at V and 2 bases at J; junction bases unmatched: 8. The CDR3 has 15 amino acids. The CDR3 sequence is CAITSGSAPYNEQFF. CDR3 nucleotide sequence: TGTGCCATTACTAGCGGGTCTGCCCCCTACAATGAGCAGTTCTTC.

At least ten counts were recorded for this clonotype. This chain connects TRBV27 to TRBJ1-2; D is uncertain. V lost 2 bases, J lost 7 bases, and 11 bases lay in between. Looked up from germline, CDR1 is MNHEY and CDR2 is SMNVEV (reference sequence). There are 13 residues in the CDR3. CDR3 DNA: TGTGCCAGCAGTTTAGGAACCCGCACTGGCTACACCTTC. It translates to CASSLGTRTGYTF.

This clonotype was found many times. This rearrangement joins TRBV20-1 to TRBJ1-2; D might be TRBD1 (5 bases). This CDR3 is built from 15 residues. V lost 4 bases to trimming and J lost 5 bases, with 20 bases between them. The germline V gene has CDR1 DFQATT and CDR2 SNEGSKA (reference sequence). The CDR3 loop is CSATDGRTTPYGYTF. For the CDR3, the DNA is TGCAGTGCTACCGACGGACGGACAACCCCTTATGGCTACACCTTC.

The chain recombines TRBV28 with TRBJ2-2, with TRBD2 matching 10 bases. This CDR3 contains 19 residues. Germline V gene data show CDR1 as MDHEN and CDR2 as SYDVKM. V was pared by 2 bases and J by 0 bases, with 9 bases of the junction left unmatched. The CDR3 loop is CASSLGGLAATPNTGELFF. In nucleotides, the CDR3 is TGTGCCAGCAGTTTAGGAGGACTAGCGGCAACCCCGAACACCGGGGAGCTGTTTTTT.

This clonotype was recorded at least ten times. This chain uses TRBV20-1 with TRBJ2-3; 10 positions match TRBD2. V lost 6 bases and J lost 0; bases outside the gene matches: 9. Per germline, CDR1 DFQATT and CDR2 SNEGSKA (reference sequence). The CDR3 has 16 amino acids. In DNA form, the CDR3 reads TGCAGTGCCCCCCCCCGGACTAGCGGAAGCACAGATACGCAGTATTTT. Protein sequence: CSAPPRTSGSTDTQYF.

The chain combines TRBV4-2 with TRBJ2-1; 10 nucleotides agree with TRBD2. Germline lookup yields CDR1 LGHNA and CDR2 YNFKEQ. With V trimmed by 4 bases and J by 9 bases, 6 bases remained unmatched. The CDR3 runs to 14 residues. The CDR3, as DNA: TGTGCCAGCAGCCGCGGACTAGCGGCCGGTGAGCAGTTCTTC. Protein product: CASSRGLAAGEQFF.

This clonotype was detected many times. This sequence joins TRBV2 and TRBJ1-4, with TRBD1 identical over 11 bases. CDR3 length: 14 amino acids. The V segment lost 8 bases and the J segment 8 bases; nucleotides outside the gene matches: 7. The germline V gene has CDR1 SNHLY and CDR2 FYNNEI. The CDR3 region is CASDGQGAQEKLFF. CDR3 nucleotides: TGTGCCAGCGATGGACAGGGGGCGCAAGAAAAACTGTTTTTT.

On this clonotype: Given a much more abundant clone one base away, this may be a read error. The chain employs TRBV5-1 and TRBJ2-1; a weak D match, TRBD2 (5 bases). The CDR3 runs 13 residues. Germline CDR1 is SGHRS and CDR2 is YFSETQ. The CDR3 sequence: CASSTRGYNEQSF. DNA of the CDR3: TGCGCCAGCAGTACAAGAGGGTACAATGAGCAGTCCTTC.